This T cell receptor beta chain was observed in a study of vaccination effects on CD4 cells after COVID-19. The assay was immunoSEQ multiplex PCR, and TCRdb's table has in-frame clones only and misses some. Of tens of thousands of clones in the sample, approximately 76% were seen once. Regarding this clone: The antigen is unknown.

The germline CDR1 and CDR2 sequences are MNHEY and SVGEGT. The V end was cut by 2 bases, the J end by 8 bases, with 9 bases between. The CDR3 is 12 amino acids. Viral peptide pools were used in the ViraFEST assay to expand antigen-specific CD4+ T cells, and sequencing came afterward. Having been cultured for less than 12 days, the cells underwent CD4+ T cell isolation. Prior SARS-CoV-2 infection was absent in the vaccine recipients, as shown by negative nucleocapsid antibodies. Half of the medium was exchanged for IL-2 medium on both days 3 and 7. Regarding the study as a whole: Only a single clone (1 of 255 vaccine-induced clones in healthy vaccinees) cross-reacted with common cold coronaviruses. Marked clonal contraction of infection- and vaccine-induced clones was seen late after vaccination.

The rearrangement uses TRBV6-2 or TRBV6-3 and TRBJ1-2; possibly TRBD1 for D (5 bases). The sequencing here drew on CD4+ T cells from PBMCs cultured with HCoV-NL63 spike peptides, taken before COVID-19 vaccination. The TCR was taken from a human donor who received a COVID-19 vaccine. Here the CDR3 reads CASSYAGYGYTF. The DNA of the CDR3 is TGTGCCAGCAGTTACGCAGGGTACGGCTACACCTTC.